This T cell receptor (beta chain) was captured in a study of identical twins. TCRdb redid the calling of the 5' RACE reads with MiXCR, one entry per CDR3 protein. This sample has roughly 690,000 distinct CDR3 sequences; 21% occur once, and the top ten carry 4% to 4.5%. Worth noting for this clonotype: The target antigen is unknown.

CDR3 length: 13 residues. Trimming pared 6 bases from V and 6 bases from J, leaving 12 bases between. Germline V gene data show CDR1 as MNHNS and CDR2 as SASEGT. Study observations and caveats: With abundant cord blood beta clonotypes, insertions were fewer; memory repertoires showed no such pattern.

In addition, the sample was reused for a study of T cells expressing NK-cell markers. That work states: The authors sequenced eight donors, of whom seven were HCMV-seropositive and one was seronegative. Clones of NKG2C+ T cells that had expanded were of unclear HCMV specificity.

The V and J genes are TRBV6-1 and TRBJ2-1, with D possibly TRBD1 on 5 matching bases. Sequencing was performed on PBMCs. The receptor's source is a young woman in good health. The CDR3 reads CASSVTAINEQFF. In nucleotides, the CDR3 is TGTGCCAGCAGCGTGACAGCGATCAATGAGCAGTTCTTC.